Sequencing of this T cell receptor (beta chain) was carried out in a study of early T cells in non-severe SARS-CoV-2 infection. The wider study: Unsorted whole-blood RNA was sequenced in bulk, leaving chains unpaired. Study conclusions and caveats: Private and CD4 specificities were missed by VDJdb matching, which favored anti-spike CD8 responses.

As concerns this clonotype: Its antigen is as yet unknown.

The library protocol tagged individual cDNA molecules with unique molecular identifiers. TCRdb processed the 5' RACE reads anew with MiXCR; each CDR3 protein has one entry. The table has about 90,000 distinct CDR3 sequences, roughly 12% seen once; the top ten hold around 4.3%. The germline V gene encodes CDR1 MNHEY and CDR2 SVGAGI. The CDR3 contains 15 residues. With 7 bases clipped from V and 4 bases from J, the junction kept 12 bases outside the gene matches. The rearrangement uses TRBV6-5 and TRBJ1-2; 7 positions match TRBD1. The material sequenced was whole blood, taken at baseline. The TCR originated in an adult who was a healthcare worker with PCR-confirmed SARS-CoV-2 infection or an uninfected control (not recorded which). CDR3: CASTSSAGQLYGYTF. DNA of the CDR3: TGTGCCAGCACTTCCTCCGCGGGACAGCTCTATGGCTACACCTTC.